These T cell receptor beta chains were read from a single sample in a study of blood T cell repertoires in COVID-19. Sequenced by immunoSEQ multiplex PCR; TCRdb stores in-frame clones only, minus some. The top ten hold about a tenth of the sample, which has 69,000 or so clones, about four fifths seen once. Sequenced sample: peripheral blood. These receptor sequences come from a woman older than 75 with acute or convalescent COVID-19. The CDR3 runs from the conserved cysteine through the conserved F or W. The order of the fields is J gene, V gene, CDR3 protein.

TRBJ2-3	TRBV6-5	CASSRTGQGTDTQYF
TRBJ2-3	TRBV7-2	CASSISGVLTDTQYF
TRBJ2-3	TRBV5-1	CASSLGPTSGGATDTQYF
TRBJ2-4	TRBV19	CASTPRQTLAKNIQYF
TRBJ2-7	TRBV7-2	CASSLAGGTQYEQYF
TRBJ1-5	TRBV18	CASSPGTDNQPQHF
TRBJ2-1	TRBV19	CASSNRPGQGHGTEQFF
TRBJ2-3	TRBV7-9	CASSLEHSTDTQYF
TRBJ2-4	TRBV3-1/TRBV3-2	CASSLQGSENIQYF
TRBJ1-1	TRBV20-1	CSASKRGWTEAFF
TRBJ1-1	TRBV3-1/TRBV3-2	CASSQDPGVANTEAFF
TRBJ1-6	TRBV6-4	CASSTTGTGDSPLHF
TRBJ2-3	TRBV19	CASSRTSGAPITDTQYF
TRBJ2-3	TRBV12-2	CASRLRPSGNTDTQYF
TRBJ1-2	TRBV12-5	CASGLGGLGNYGYTF
TRBJ1-2	TRBV14	CASSQVRGQGGYTF
TRBJ2-3	TRBV5-1	CASSSRAGVGGLNTDTQYF
TRBJ1-4	TRBV10-3	CAIKAGGLNEKLFF
TRBJ1-1	TRBV5-1	CASSFVWTENTEAFF
TRBJ1-5	TRBV29-1	CSATGNPINQPQHF
TRBJ1-1	TRBV5-1	CASSLTDKNTEAFF
TRBJ1-4	TRBV5-1	CASSPEAGREKLFF